The 27 T cell receptor beta chains below all came from one sample that was sequenced in a study of shared clonotypes between healthy human individuals. Naivety among CD8 cells was defined by CD45RO negativity and positive CCR7 selection, thereby excluding terminally differentiated effector memory CD45RA+ cells. TCRdb's table, derived via immunoSEQ multiplex PCR, lists solely in-frame clones and lacks some. The sample records under 850,000 clones, 90% to 95% being singletons. Material for sequencing was naive CD8+ T cells sorted from blood. All receptors derive from a young man in good health.

V gene TRBV27 combines with J gene TRBJ2-3; no definite D call. V dropped 1 base and J dropped 6 bases, with 11 bases sitting between them. CDR3 length: 14 residues. Germline CDR1 is MNHEY and CDR2 is SMNVEV (reference sequence). The CDR3 is CASSLYRPMDTQYF. The CDR3 bases are TGTGCCAGCAGTTTATACCGACCGATGGATACGCAGTATTTT.

The chain employs TRBV19 and TRBJ2-3, with D tentatively TRBD2 (6 bases). Germline CDR1 and CDR2: LNHDA and SQIVND (reference sequence). V was shortened by 4 bases and J by 2 bases, with 19 bases between the two germline ends. This CDR3 is 17 amino acids long. The CDR3 DNA reads as TGTGCCAGTAGTAACCCACTCGGGCGGGGTTACACAGATACGCAGTATTTT. As protein: CASSNPLGRGYTDTQYF.

The rearrangement links TRBV28 to TRBJ2-3; no definite D call. The germline CDR1 and CDR2 sequences are MDHEN and SYDVKM. CDR3 length: 16 residues. With 5 bases removed from V and 1 base from J, the gap between germline ends came to 16 bases. CDR3 amino acids: CASSPKAMAGTDTQYF. The DNA for the CDR3 is TGTGCCAGCAGTCCTAAGGCCATGGCCGGCACAGATACGCAGTATTTT.

This chain links TRBV7-9 with TRBJ2-7; D is possibly TRBD1 (5 bases). The V gene's germline CDR1 is SEHNR and CDR2 FQNEAQ (reference sequence). This CDR3 is 14 amino acids long. V was trimmed by 1 base and J by 0 bases, leaving 7 bases between them. CDR3 loop: CASSLVQASYEQYF. DNA of the CDR3: TGTGCCAGCAGCTTAGTACAGGCCTCCTACGAGCAGTACTTC. The whole variable domain, filled in from reference TRBV7-9 and TRBJ2-7, reads DTGVSQNPRHKITKRGQNVTFRCDPISEHNRLYWYRQTLGQGPEFLTYFQNEAQLEKSRLLSDRFSAERPKGSFSTLEIQRTEQGDSAMYLCASSLVQASYEQYFGPGTRLTVT.

This clone was recorded only once. The V and J genes are TRBV2 and TRBJ2-1; 11 nucleotides line up with TRBD2. CDR1 and CDR2 from the germline V gene are SNHLY and FYNNEI. Trimming cost V 6 bases and J 5 bases; bases outside gene matches: 9. The CDR3 covers 16 residues. In DNA, the CDR3 is TGTGCCAGCAGGCGTCCGGGACTAGCGGATGACAATGAGCAGTTCTTC. It codes for CASRRPGLADDNEQFF.

The chain employs TRBV6-1 and TRBJ1-1, with D hard to call. The CDR3 is 13 residues long. Germline CDR1 reads MNHNS; CDR2 reads SASEGT. The V end was cut by 8 bases, the J end by 4 bases, with 14 bases between. In DNA, the CDR3 is TGTGCCAGCCCTAAGGGTGAGGGCACTGAAGCTTTCTTT. It translates to CASPKGEGTEAFF.

V is TRBV27 and J is TRBJ2-5, with 7 bases aligning to TRBD2. V shed 6 bases and J 2 bases; nucleotides not matched to a gene: 9. In germline, CDR1 is MNHEY, CDR2 SMNVEV (reference sequence). The CDR3 spans 15 residues. The CDR3 DNA reads TGTGCCAGCAGAGCATTGAGCGGGACGCAAGAGACCCAGTACTTC. Translating it yields CASRALSGTQETQYF.

The gene calls are TRBV5-6 and TRBJ2-1; 11 positions match TRBD2. The CDR3 is made up of 15 amino acids. CDR1 SGHDT and CDR2 YYEEEE come from the germline V gene. The junction had 5 bases not matched to a gene; V was cut back by 3 bases and J by 6 bases. The CDR3: CASSSPGLAVNEQFF. CDR3 in DNA: TGTGCCAGCAGCTCTCCGGGACTAGCGGTCAATGAGCAGTTCTTC.

This clone was seen only once. This chain joins TRBV29-1 and TRBJ2-3, with D maybe TRBD2 (5 bases). This CDR3 comprises 14 residues. Germline V CDR1 and CDR2: SQVTM, ANQGSEA. V lost 8 bases, J lost 2 bases, and 17 bases lay in between. CDR3 protein: CSIKGTGYTDTQYF. The CDR3 DNA sequence: TGCAGCATTAAAGGCACGGGGTACACAGATACGCAGTATTTT.

This clone was recorded only once. V is TRBV4-1 and J is TRBJ2-7; D gene uncertain. Germline lookup yields CDR1 MGHRA and CDR2 YSYEKL. V gave up 0 bases and J gave up 0 bases, with 18 bases separating them. The CDR3 totals 18 residues. The CDR3: CASSQDISRRHLSYEQYF. CDR3 nucleotide sequence: TGCGCCAGCAGCCAAGATATCTCCAGGCGACACCTCTCCTACGAGCAGTACTTC.

The gene calls are TRBV6-1 and TRBJ1-1; possible D gene TRBD1, 5 bases. The germline gives CDR1 MNHNS, CDR2 SASEGT. The CDR3 extends over 12 amino acids. Trimming stripped 6 bases from V and 5 bases from J, with 10 bases between. The CDR3: CASSLEGTEAFF. The CDR3 DNA follows: TGTGCCAGCAGCCTTGAGGGGACTGAAGCTTTCTTT.

The genes are TRBV27 and TRBJ2-7; D possibly matches TRBD1 or TRBD2 (5 bases each). CDR1 MNHEY and CDR2 SMNVEV come from the germline V gene (reference sequence). The germline V and J ends were trimmed by 0 bases and 6 bases, with 15 bases remaining between them. This CDR3 is built from 15 residues. The CDR3 region has the DNA TGTGCCAGCAGTTTATCAAGTAGGGGAGAGGGCGAGCAGTACTTC. Residues: CASSLSSRGEGEQYF.

This clone was found once. The chain recombines TRBV13 with TRBJ2-7, with 10 bases identical to TRBD2. Trimming at V came to 5 bases and at J to 5 bases, leaving 6 bases not matched to a gene. CDR1 is PRHDT and CDR2 is FYEKMQ in the germline V gene (reference sequence). There are 14 residues in the CDR3. CDR3 loop: CASSAPGLANEQYF. CDR3 DNA sequence: TGTGCCAGCAGCGCGCCGGGACTAGCGAACGAGCAGTACTTC.

This chain uses TRBV11-2 with TRBJ1-2; D may be TRBD1 (5 bases). The CDR3 has 13 amino acids. V lost 5 bases and J lost 11, with 18 bases in between. Germline loops: CDR1 SGHAT, CDR2 FQNNGV. CDR3 nucleotides: TGTGCCAGCAGCCTCCTGGGGGGGATGGTGTACACCTTC. This translates into CASSLLGGMVYTF. The complete variable domain, with remaining parts taken from reference TRBV11-2 and TRBJ1-2, reads EAGVAQSPRYKIIEKRQSVAFWCNPISGHATLYWYQQILGQGPKLLIQFQNNGVVDDSQLPKDRFSAERLKGVDSTLKIQPAKLEDSAVYLCASSLLGGMVYTFGSGTRLTVV.

The CDR3: CASRSDRGDEQYF. CDR3 DNA: TGTGCCAGCAGATCGGACAGGGGTGACGAGCAGTACTTC. The chain links TRBV7-9 to TRBJ2-7; the match to TRBD1 covers 9 bases. V shed 6 bases, J shed 5 bases, and the junction held 5 bases outside the gene matches. This CDR3 region has 13 residues. CDR1 is SEHNR, CDR2 FQNEAQ, per germline (reference sequence).

The chain is built from TRBV28 and TRBJ1-2; perhaps TRBD1 as D (5 bases). Between the trimmed V and J ends, which lost 0 bases and 2 bases, there was a span of 16 bases. Germline-derived CDR1 and CDR2 are MDHEN and SYDVKM. CDR3 length: 17 amino acids. The CDR3 bases are TGTGCCAGCAGTTTATGGGGGGAGGACGCTCTCAACTATGGCTACACCTTC. Translating it yields CASSLWGEDALNYGYTF.

The chain couples TRBV11-2 to TRBJ2-5; D may match TRBD1 or TRBD2 (5 bases each). Trimming removed 0 bases at V and 3 bases at J, with 17 bases between. This CDR3 has 17 residues. The germline V gene encodes CDR1 SGHAT and CDR2 FQNNGV. The CDR3 loop is CASSLEEGPGMEETQYF. CDR3 DNA sequence: TGTGCCAGCAGCTTAGAAGAGGGGCCAGGGATGGAAGAGACCCAGTACTTC. The variable domain in full, with the rest retrieved from reference TRBV11-2 and TRBJ2-5, is EAGVAQSPRYKIIEKRQSVAFWCNPISGHATLYWYQQILGQGPKLLIQFQNNGVVDDSQLPKDRFSAERLKGVDSTLKIQPAKLEDSAVYLCASSLEEGPGMEETQYFGPGTRLLVL.

The gene calls are TRBV7-9 and TRBJ2-7; tentative D call: TRBD1 (6 bases). Germline V gives CDR1 SEHNR, CDR2 FQNEAQ (reference sequence). This CDR3 comprises 14 residues. V was trimmed by 5 bases and J by 3 bases, leaving 14 bases between them. In DNA form, the CDR3 reads TGTGCCAGCAGCCAAATGGGACACCTCTACGAGCAGTACTTC. This encodes CASSQMGHLYEQYF.

The chain uses TRBV7-6 and TRBJ2-5; D perhaps matches TRBD2 (5 bases). CDR1 and CDR2 from the germline V gene are SGHVS and FNYEAQ. The V end was cut by 4 bases, the J end by 10 bases, with 25 bases between. The length of the CDR3 is 16 residues. CDR3 loop: CASSSPSAEVGVGQYF. In nucleotides, the CDR3 is TGTGCCAGCAGCTCGCCCTCGGCGGAGGTCGGAGTGGGCCAGTACTTC.

The rearrangement uses TRBV5-5 and TRBJ2-3; the D is unclear. This CDR3 has 15 amino acids. Germline CDR1 SGHKS, CDR2 YYEKEE (reference sequence). Trimming left V 4 bases short and J 0 bases short, with 12 bases between. The CDR3 spells CASSQLSLSTDTQYF. CDR3 in DNA: TGTGCCAGCAGCCAGTTGAGTCTTAGCACAGATACGCAGTATTTT.

The chain uses TRBV5-8 and TRBJ2-7; D unclear. V shed 5 bases and J shed 0 bases, with 9 bases lying between them. Germline values: CDR1 SGHTS, CDR2 YDEGEE. This CDR3 is 13 amino acids long. The CDR3 nucleotides are TGTGCCAGCAGTCCGCCAGGCTCCTACGAGCAGTACTTC. This gives the protein CASSPPGSYEQYF.

A single count supports this clone. The chain links TRBV7-9 to TRBJ2-1, with D perhaps TRBD2 (6 bases). Trimming left V 5 bases short and J 15 bases short, with 17 bases between. The CDR3 is made up of 12 amino acids. Germline CDR1 and CDR2: SEHNR and FQNEAQ (reference sequence). This chain's CDR3 is CASSPGTSFPFF. The DNA of the CDR3 is TGTGCCAGCAGCCCCGGGACTTCATTTCCGTTCTTC.

The genes are TRBV27 and TRBJ2-7; TRBD2 agrees at 11 bases. Germline V gene data show CDR1 as MNHEY and CDR2 as SMNVEV (reference sequence). The ends lost 6 bases at V and 3 bases at J; junction bases unmatched: 10. The CDR3 loop spans 16 amino acids. The DNA of the CDR3 is TGTGCCAGCAGAGGACTAGCGGGCCTACCCGTCTACGAGCAGTACTTC. Protein product: CASRGLAGLPVYEQYF.

The rearrangement uses TRBV7-9 and TRBJ2-2, with no clear D. V gave up 4 bases and J gave up 2 bases, with 5 bases separating them. CDR1 and CDR2 from the germline V gene are SEHNR and FQNEAQ (reference sequence). The CDR3 runs 13 residues. Here the CDR3 DNA reads TGTGCCAGCAGCTATAAAAACACCGGGGAGCTGTTTTTT. Residues: CASSYKNTGELFF.

The CDR3 bases are TGTGCCAGTAGTATTAGTGAGGTCGGCGGAAGCAACACCGGGGAGCTGTTTTTT. Protein sequence: CASSISEVGGSNTGELFF. The V gene is TRBV19, the J gene TRBJ2-2; no reliable D call. Trimming cost V 3 bases and J 2 bases, with 19 bases left between them. In germline, CDR1 is LNHDA, CDR2 SQIVND (reference sequence). This CDR3 has 18 amino acids.

This sequence joins TRBV9 and TRBJ2-2, with D tentatively TRBD1 (6 bases). From germline, CDR1 is SGDLS and CDR2 YYNGEE. The length of the CDR3 is 13 residues. Trimming shortened V by 0 bases and J by 7 bases, and 7 bases separated the two germline ends. In DNA form, the CDR3 reads TGTGCCAGCAGCGTAGTAGGGGGCGGGGAGCTGTTTTTT. It encodes CASSVVGGGELFF. Filled out from reference TRBV9 and TRBJ2-2, the complete variable domain reads DSGVTQTPKHLITATGQRVTLRCSPRSGDLSVYWYQQSLDQGLQFLIQYYNGEERAKGNILERFSAQQFPDLHSELNLSSLELGDSALYFCASSVVGGGELFFGEGSRLTVL.

V is TRBV14 and J is TRBJ2-3, with D maybe TRBD1 (6 bases). Trimming took 1 base from V and 5 from J, leaving 31 bases between them. The CDR3 runs to 21 residues. Germline loops: CDR1 SGHDN, CDR2 FVKESK. The CDR3 region is CASSQAVGTTAQVGPGDTQYF. The CDR3 DNA sequence: TGTGCCAGCAGCCAAGCCGTTGGGACAACAGCACAAGTCGGCCCAGGAGATACGCAGTATTTT.